A selection of T cell receptor beta chains follows, all from one sample in a study. From the RT-PCR reads, TCRdb called clonotypes with MiXCR, one entry per CDR3 protein. The data show approximately 720,000 distinct CDR3 sequences, with 13% to 15% seen just once and 3.6% held by the top ten. Input material: memory CD4+ T cells from blood. The receptors come from a female donor in good health, serving as a healthy control. Each CDR3 is given with its conserved first and last residue. The D gene is left open where the match is weak. Rows may omit the clone size; those that give it use once, few, many or a size class.

clone size | J gene | D gene | V gene | CDR3 protein | CDR3 DNA
. | TRBJ2-3 | . | TRBV6-2/TRBV6-3 | CASSRQSGSGADTQYF | TGTGCCAGCAGCAGGCAAAGCGGGTCGGGCGCAGATACGCAGTATTTT
. | TRBJ2-7 | TRBD2 | TRBV29-1 | CSSLAGEATGEQCF | TGCAGCTCACTAGCGGGAGAGGCAACTGGAGAGCAGTGCTTC
. | TRBJ1-4 | . | TRBV5-1 | CASSSASWNEKLFF | TGCGCCAGCAGCTCCGCGAGCTGGAATGAAAAACTGTTTTTT
. | TRBJ2-3 | . | TRBV6-5 | CASSPMSRPAGTQYF | TGTGCCAGCAGTCCGATGAGCCGCCCGGCGGGTACGCAGTATTTT
. | TRBJ1-5 | . | TRBV12-3/TRBV12-4 | CASTLRDSNQPQHF | TGTGCCAGCACCCTCAGGGATAGCAATCAGCCCCAGCATTTT
many | TRBJ2-1 | TRBD1 | TRBV10-3 | CATTDRGLDGAEQFF | TGTGCCACCACGGACAGGGGCCTCGATGGGGCTGAGCAGTTCTTC
. | TRBJ2-1 | . | TRBV15 | CATSAIYNEQFF | TGTGCCACCAGCGCCATATACAATGAGCAGTTCTTC
many | TRBJ2-7 | . | TRBV5-1 | CASSTQGGPYEQYF | TGCGCCAGCAGCACACAGGGTGGCCCCTACGAGCAGTACTTC
few | TRBJ2-5 | . | TRBV5-4 | CASSFPGAAVETQYF | TGTGCCAGCAGCTTCCCGGGTGCCGCGGTAGAGACCCAGTACTTC
. | TRBJ2-1 | TRBD2 | TRBV10-3 | CAISSSSGENSYNEQFF | TGTGCCATCAGCTCCTCTAGCGGGGAGAACTCCTACAATGAGCAGTTCTTC
many | TRBJ2-7 | . | TRBV5-5 | CASTFGTSYEQYF | TGTGCCAGCACTTTCGGGACCTCCTACGAGCAGTACTTC
few | TRBJ1-1 | TRBD1 | TRBV28 | CASSAGTGWTEAFF | TGTGCCAGCAGTGCCGGGACAGGGTGGACTGAAGCTTTCTTT
many | TRBJ1-1 | . | TRBV6-5 | CASSGRLGNTEAFF | TGTGCCAGCAGTGGTCGGCTTGGGAACACTGAAGCTTTCTTT
few | TRBJ2-1 | TRBD2 | TRBV7-3 | CASSSPGGPQFF | TGTGCCAGCAGCTCTCCGGGGGGACCTCAGTTCTTC
. | TRBJ2-7 | . | TRBV18 | CASSAQPDTYEQYF | TGTGCCAGCTCAGCACAGCCGGATACCTACGAGCAGTACTTC
many | TRBJ1-2 | . | TRBV29-1 | CSVRTGSGYTF | TGCAGCGTTAGGACTGGGAGTGGCTACACCTTC
few | TRBJ1-2 | . | TRBV20-1 | CSAIGASLGYTF | TGCAGTGCGATCGGGGCAAGTCTTGGCTACACCTTC
many | TRBJ2-5 | . | TRBV6-1 | CASSEARGGTQYF | TGTGCCAGCAGTGAAGCCAGGGGGGGGACCCAGTACTTC
few | TRBJ2-2 | . | TRBV6-6 | CASSYLADTPGELFF | TGTGCCAGCAGTTACTTAGCGGATACCCCCGGGGAGCTGTTTTTT
. | TRBJ2-4 | . | TRBV6-2/TRBV6-3 | CASTPRSGKNIQYF | TGTGCCAGCACCCCTAGGAGCGGTAAAAACATTCAGTACTTC